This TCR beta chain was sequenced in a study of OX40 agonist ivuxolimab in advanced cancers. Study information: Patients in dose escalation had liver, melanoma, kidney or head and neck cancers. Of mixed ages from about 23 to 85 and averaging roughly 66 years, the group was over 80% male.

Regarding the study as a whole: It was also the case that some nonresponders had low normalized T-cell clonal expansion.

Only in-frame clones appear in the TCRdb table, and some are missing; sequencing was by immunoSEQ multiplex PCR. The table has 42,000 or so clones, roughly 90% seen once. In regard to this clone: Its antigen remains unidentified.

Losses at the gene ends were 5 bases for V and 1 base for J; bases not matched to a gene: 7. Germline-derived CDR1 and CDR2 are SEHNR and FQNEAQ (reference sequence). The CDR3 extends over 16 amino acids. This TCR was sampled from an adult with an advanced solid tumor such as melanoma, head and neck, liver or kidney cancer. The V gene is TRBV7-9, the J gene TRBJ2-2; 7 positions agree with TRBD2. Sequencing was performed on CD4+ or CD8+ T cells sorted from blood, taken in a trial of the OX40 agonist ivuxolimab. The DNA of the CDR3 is TGTGCCAGCAGCGAGGGAGGGTGGGAGAACACCGGGGAGCTGTTTTTT. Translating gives CASSEGGWENTGELFF.